This entry describes one TCR beta chain. Its antigen is as yet unknown. The record originates from a study of cytomegalovirus exposure and HLA in healthy donors. General study points: Previously analyzed data showed that most TCR beta V segments were productive at a frequency of about 87% or about 30%. Prediction of most subjects' HLA-A and HLA-B alleles by TCR beta sequences was reportedly accurate. A further, later analysis showed that HLA-associated TCR beta chains (compared with equally common others) were more clonally expanded.

Germline values: CDR1 SGHVS, CDR2 FNYEAQ. The CDR3 runs to 12 residues. The V end was cut by 4 bases, the J end by 2 bases, with 6 bases between. Use of 60 Vbeta and 13 Jbeta primers characterized the PCR. TCRdb's copy holds only in-frame clones and misses some; the assay was immunoSEQ multiplex PCR. Counted here are a few hundred thousand clones, around three quarters occurring once; the ten biggest clones make up 15% to 17%. This TCR was sampled from a man aged 35 to 55 in good health and CMV-seronegative. This rearrangement joins TRBV7-6 to TRBJ2-7; D uncertain. The specimen was PBMCs. The CDR3: CASSSLTYEQYF. The CDR3 nucleotides are TGTGCCAGCAGCTCGCTAACCTACGAGCAGTACTTC.